There are many counts of the clone carrying this T cell receptor beta chain. Its antigen is as yet unknown. The CDR3 runs to 15 residues. V shed 4 bases, J shed 4 bases, and the junction held 7 bases outside the gene matches. The germline CDR1 and CDR2 sequences are SGHRS and YFSETQ. These data originate in a study of regulatory T cells in long-lasting Graves disease. Study-wide findings and caveats: Comparison showed that persistent patients shared more public clonotypes (over 2,500) than new patients (966). There was favoring of TRBV28, TRBJ1-2 and TRBJ2-5 in persistent disease.

Combining iRepertoire HTBI primers with Arm-PCR of CDR3 regions, the authors built TCR beta libraries. In TCRdb, the multiplex PCR reads were re-called with MiXCR into one record per CDR3 protein. The sample lists some 500,000 distinct CDR3 sequences, roughly 14% occurring once. Time point defined: newly diagnosed GD, antithyroid drugs for less than 3 months. TCR sequences were obtained from RNA taken from PBMCs. These data were likewise used in another study, on T cells in Graves' hyperthyroidism and ophthalmopathy. That study reports: Used for diagnoses were clinical symptoms, serum thyroxine and TRAb, thyroid ultrasound and orbital computed tomography. The HTBI primer set drove a first-round RT-PCR of the TCR CDR3.

The source is a young man with Graves disease. J is TRBJ2-3 and V is TRBV5-1, with 9 bases fitting TRBD2. The sample here was peripheral blood mononuclear cells (PBMCs), taken at new diagnosis, from a patient treated with antithyroid drugs. Written as DNA, the CDR3 is TGCGCCAGCAGCCCCAATAGCGGGAGTGCAGATACGCAGTATTTT. Its protein product is CASSPNSGSADTQYF. Drawing the rest from reference TRBV5-1 and TRBJ2-3, the complete variable domain is KAGVTQTPRYLIKTRGQQVTLSCSPISGHRSVSWYQQTPGQGLQFLFEYFSETQRNKGNFPGRFSGRQFSNSRSEMNVSTLELGDSALYLCASSPNSGSADTQYFGPGTRLTVL.